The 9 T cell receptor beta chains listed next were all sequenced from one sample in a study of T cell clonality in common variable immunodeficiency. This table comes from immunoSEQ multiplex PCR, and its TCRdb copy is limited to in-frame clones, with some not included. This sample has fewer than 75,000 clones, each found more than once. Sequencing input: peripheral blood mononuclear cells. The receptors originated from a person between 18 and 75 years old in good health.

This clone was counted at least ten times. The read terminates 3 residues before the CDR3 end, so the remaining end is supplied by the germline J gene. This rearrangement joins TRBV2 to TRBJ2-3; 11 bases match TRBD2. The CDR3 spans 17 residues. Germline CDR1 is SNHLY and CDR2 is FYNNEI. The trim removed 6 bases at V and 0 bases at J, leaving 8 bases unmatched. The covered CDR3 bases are TGTGCCAGCAGCCGTAGACTAGCGGGGTATAGCACAGATACG. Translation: CASSRRLAGYSTDT. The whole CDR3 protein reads CASSRRLAGYSTDTQYF.

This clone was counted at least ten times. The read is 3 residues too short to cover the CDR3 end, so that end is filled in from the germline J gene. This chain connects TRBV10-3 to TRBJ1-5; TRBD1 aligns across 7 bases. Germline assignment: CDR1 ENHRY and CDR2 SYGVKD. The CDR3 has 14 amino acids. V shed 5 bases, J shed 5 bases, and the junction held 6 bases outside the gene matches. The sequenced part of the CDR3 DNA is TGTGCCATCAGTTCCAGACAGGGCGATCAGCCC. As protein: CAISSRQGDQP. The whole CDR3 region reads CAISSRQGDQPQHF.

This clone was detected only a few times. The CDR3 DNA, read in part, is TGCGCCAGCACCTCGGACAGGGATAGGGGCGAG. It specifies CASTSDRDRGE. The whole CDR3 region reads CASTSDRDRGEQYF. The chain has TRBV10-2 and TRBJ2-7, with TRBD1 matching over 8 bases. Read sequence stops 3 residues before the CDR3 end, and the germline J gene provides the missing end. Germline V gene data show CDR1 as WSHSY and CDR2 as SAAADI. Trimming took 7 bases from V and 6 from J; bases not matched to a gene: 11. The CDR3 covers 14 residues.

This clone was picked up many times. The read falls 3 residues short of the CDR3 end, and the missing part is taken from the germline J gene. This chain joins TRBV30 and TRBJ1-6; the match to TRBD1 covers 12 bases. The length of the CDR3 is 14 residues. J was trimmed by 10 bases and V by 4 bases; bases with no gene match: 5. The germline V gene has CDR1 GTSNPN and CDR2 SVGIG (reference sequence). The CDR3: CAWNLGQGASPLHF. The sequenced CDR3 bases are TGTGCCTGGAACTTGGGACAGGGGGCCTCACCC.

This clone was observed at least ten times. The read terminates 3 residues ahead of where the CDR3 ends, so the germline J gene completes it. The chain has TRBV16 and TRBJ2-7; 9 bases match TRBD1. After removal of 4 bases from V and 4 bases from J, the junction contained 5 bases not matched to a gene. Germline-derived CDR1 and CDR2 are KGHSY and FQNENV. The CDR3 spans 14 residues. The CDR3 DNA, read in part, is TGTGCCAGCAGCCTTACAGGGGGCGCGTACGAG. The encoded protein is CASSLTGGAYE. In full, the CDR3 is CASSLTGGAYEQYF.

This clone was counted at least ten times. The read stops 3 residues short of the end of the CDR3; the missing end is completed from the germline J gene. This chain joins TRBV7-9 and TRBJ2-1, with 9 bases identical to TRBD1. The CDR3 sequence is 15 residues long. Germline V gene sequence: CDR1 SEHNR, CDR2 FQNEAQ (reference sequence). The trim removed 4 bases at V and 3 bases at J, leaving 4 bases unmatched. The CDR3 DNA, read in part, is TGTGCCAGCAGCTGGACAGGGGATTTCTACAATGAG. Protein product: CASSWTGDFYNE. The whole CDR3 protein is CASSWTGDFYNEQFF. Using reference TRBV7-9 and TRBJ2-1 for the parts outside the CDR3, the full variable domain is DTGVSQNPRHKITKRGQNVTFRCDPISEHNRLYWYRQTLGQGPEFLTYFQNEAQLEKSRLLSDRFSAERPKGSFSTLEIQRTEQGDSAMYLCASSWTGDFYNEQFFGPGTRLTVL.

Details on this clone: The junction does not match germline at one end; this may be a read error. Here the CDR3 reads CASTEVRTEAFF. Partial CDR3 DNA: TGTGCCAGCACTGAAGTTCGGACTGAA. V is TRBV2 and J is TRBJ1-1; no definite D call. The sequenced fragment ends 3 residues before the CDR3 boundary, so the rest is inferred from the germline J gene. The CDR3 length is 12 residues. Germline loops: CDR1 SNHLY, CDR2 FYNNEI.

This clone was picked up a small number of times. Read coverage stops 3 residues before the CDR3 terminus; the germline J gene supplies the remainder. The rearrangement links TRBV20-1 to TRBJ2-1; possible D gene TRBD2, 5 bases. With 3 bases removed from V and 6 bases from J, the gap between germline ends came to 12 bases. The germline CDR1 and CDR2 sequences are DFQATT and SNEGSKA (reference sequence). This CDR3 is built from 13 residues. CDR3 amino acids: CSASVSAVNEQFF. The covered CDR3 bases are TGCAGTGCTAGCGTTTCAGCGGTCAATGAG.

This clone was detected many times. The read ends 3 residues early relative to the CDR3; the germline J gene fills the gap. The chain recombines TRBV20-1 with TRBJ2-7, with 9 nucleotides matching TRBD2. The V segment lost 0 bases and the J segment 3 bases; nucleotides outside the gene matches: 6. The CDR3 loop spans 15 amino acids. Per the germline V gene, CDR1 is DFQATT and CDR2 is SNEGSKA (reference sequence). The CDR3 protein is CSARDGASGNYEQYF. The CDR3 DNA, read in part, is TGCAGTGCTAGAGACGGTGCTAGCGGGAACTACGAG.